These 24 T cell receptor beta chains were sequenced from one sample in a study of blood T cell repertoires in COVID-19. This table comes from immunoSEQ multiplex PCR, and its TCRdb copy is limited to in-frame clones, with some not included. The table lists tens of thousands of clones, around 80% of them singletons. The sample was peripheral blood. The receptors here all came from a man in his sixties with acute or convalescent COVID-19.

This chain connects TRBV3-1 (or the pseudogene TRBV3-2) to TRBJ1-2; possibly TRBD1 for D (6 bases). From germline, CDR1 is LGHDT and CDR2 YNNKEL (reference sequence). The CDR3 consists of 15 residues. Trimming stripped 1 base from V and 7 bases from J, with 16 bases between. Here the CDR3 DNA reads TGTGCCAGCAGCCAAGGCCCCGGGGGGCGAAGTGGCTACACCTTC. Its protein product is CASSQGPGGRSGYTF.

V usage is TRBV11-2 and J usage is TRBJ2-5; perhaps TRBD1 as D (5 bases). In germline, CDR1 is SGHAT, CDR2 FQNNGV. There are 14 residues in the CDR3. Trimming took 5 bases from V and 1 from J, leaving 11 bases between them. The DNA for the CDR3 is TGTGCCAGCAGCGGGGCCAGCCGCCAAGAGACCCAGTACTTC. Protein: CASSGASRQETQYF.

The V call is TRBV7-2, the J call TRBJ2-7; 11 nucleotides match TRBD2. Germline assignment: CDR1 SGHTA and CDR2 FQGNSA. V shed 5 bases, J shed 7 bases, and the junction held 10 bases outside the gene matches. The CDR3 is 15 residues long. The CDR3 DNA is TGTGCCAGCAGCCTCCTTAGCGGGAGGGCCGTTGAGCAGTACTTC. Its translation is CASSLLSGRAVEQYF.

The rearrangement links TRBV6-5 to TRBJ2-6; no definite D call. Per germline, CDR1 MNHEY and CDR2 SVGAGI. The V and J ends lost 5 bases and 4 bases respectively, with 12 bases between them. This CDR3 has 15 residues. For the CDR3, the DNA is TGTGCCAGCAGTACCCAATTTCAGGGGGCCAACGTCCTGACTTTC. It specifies CASSTQFQGANVLTF.

J is TRBJ2-1 and V is TRBV19; 7 nucleotides agree with TRBD2. The germline gives CDR1 LNHDA, CDR2 SQIVND (reference sequence). This CDR3 contains 14 residues. The V segment lost 8 bases and the J segment 3 bases; nucleotides outside the gene matches: 7. The CDR3 coding sequence is TGTGCCAGTTGCAGCGGGAACGGCTACAATGAGCAGTTCTTC. Translation: CASCSGNGYNEQFF.

This clone was seen a few times. The chain couples TRBV5-6 to TRBJ2-7; 10 bases align to TRBD2. With 4 bases clipped from V and 3 bases from J, the junction kept 13 bases outside the gene matches. Germline V gene sequence: CDR1 SGHDT, CDR2 YYEEEE. The CDR3 spans 17 residues. CDR3 bases: TGTGCCAGCAGCCCTTACCCGACTAGCGGGTATATCTACGAGCAGTACTTC. Protein: CASSPYPTSGYIYEQYF. Complete variable domain (other parts from reference TRBV5-6 and TRBJ2-7): DAGVTQSPTHLIKTRGQQVTLRCSPKSGHDTVSWYQQALGQGPQFIFQYYEEEERQRGNFPDRFSGHQFPNYSSELNVNALLLGDSALYLCASSPYPTSGYIYEQYFGPGTRLTVT.

This clone was detected ten times or more. The chain combines TRBV28 with TRBJ2-7; tentatively, D is TRBD1 (6 bases). Trimming shortened V by 5 bases and J by 3 bases, and 17 bases separated the two germline ends. Germline values: CDR1 MDHEN, CDR2 SYDVKM. This CDR3 has 15 amino acids. The CDR3 region has the DNA TGTGCCAGCAGTCCCCCACAGGGCAAGGGCTACGAGCAGTACTTC. Translated: CASSPPQGKGYEQYF.

The genes are TRBV7-2 and TRBJ1-2, with D possibly being TRBD1 (6 bases). Germline values: CDR1 SGHTA, CDR2 FQGNSA. The CDR3 consists of 14 residues. V was shortened by 5 bases and J by 8 bases, with 18 bases between the two germline ends. The CDR3 region has the DNA TGTGCCAGCAGCCCCCACGGGGGGCAAGCGGGCTACACCTTC. Translation: CASSPHGGQAGYTF.

The chain uses TRBV19 and TRBJ2-3, with 9 bases lining up with TRBD2. The germline CDR1 and CDR2 sequences are LNHDA and SQIVND (reference sequence). V lost 4 bases to trimming and J lost 4 bases; unmatched junction nucleotides: 6. CDR3 length: 15 residues. The CDR3: CASSKGGGAPDTQYF. In nucleotides, the CDR3 is TGTGCCAGTAGTAAGGGCGGGGGGGCCCCAGATACGCAGTATTTT. Based on the CDR3 plus reference TRBV19 and TRBJ2-3, the full variable domain is DGGITQSPKYLFRKEGQNVTLSCEQNLNHDAMYWYRQDPGQGLRLIYYSQIVNDFQKGDIAEGYSVSREKKESFPLTVTSAQKNPTAFYLCASSKGGGAPDTQYFGPGTRLTVL.

The chain recombines TRBV5-5 with TRBJ1-1; D gene unclear. Germline V gene lookup returns CDR1 SGHKS and CDR2 YYEKEE (reference sequence). CDR3 length equals 15 residues. Trimming stripped 4 bases from V and 2 bases from J, with 15 bases between. The CDR3 spells CASSDQGAGNTEAFF. The CDR3 DNA reads TGTGCCAGCAGCGACCAAGGCGCAGGCAACACTGAAGCTTTCTTT.

The chain carries TRBV4-1 and TRBJ2-7, with 8 bases fitting TRBD2. This CDR3 has 19 amino acids. J was trimmed by 7 bases and V by 0 bases; bases with no gene match: 20. Germline CDR1 MGHRA, CDR2 YSYEKL. The CDR3, as DNA: TGCGCCAGCAGCCAAGATCGGCCAGCGGGAGTCGTCACTACGGGTGAGCAGTACTTC. Protein sequence: CASSQDRPAGVVTTGEQYF.

This rearrangement joins TRBV3-1 (or the pseudogene TRBV3-2) to TRBJ2-3; D may be TRBD2 (6 bases). Germline CDR1 is LGHDT and CDR2 is YNNKEL (reference sequence). Trimming took off 4 bases at V and 4 bases at J, with 12 bases between the two ends. The length of the CDR3 is 14 residues. The CDR3 is CASSLGLAADTQYF. The CDR3 bases are TGTGCCAGCAGCCTGGGACTGGCGGCAGATACGCAGTATTTT.

The chain joins TRBV19 to TRBJ2-1; 13 bases match TRBD2. CDR1 is LNHDA and CDR2 is SQIVND in the germline V gene (reference sequence). The junction had 6 bases not matched to a gene; V was cut back by 0 bases and J by 7 bases. The CDR3 has 17 amino acids. In DNA, the CDR3 is TGTGCCAGTAGTATAGATTCAGGACTAGCGGGAGTTAATGAGCAGTTCTTC. This translates into CASSIDSGLAGVNEQFF.

This chain uses TRBV2 with TRBJ2-2; 9 bases line up with TRBD2. V trimming: 2 bases; J trimming: 6 bases; junction bases outside the gene matches: 7. Germline-derived CDR1 and CDR2 are SNHLY and FYNNEI. The CDR3 has 16 residues. CDR3 DNA sequence: TGTGCCAGCAGTGAACAGGGCGGGAGGGCCCCCGGGGAGCTGTTTTTT. This sequence encodes CASSEQGGRAPGELFF. Variable domain in full (rest from reference TRBV2 and TRBJ2-2): EPEVTQTPSHQVTQMGQEVILRCVPISNHLYFYWYRQILGQKVEFLVSFYNNEISEKSEIFDDQFSVERPDGSNFTLKIRSTKLEDSAMYFCASSEQGGRAPGELFFGEGSRLTVL.

The chain carries TRBV18 and TRBJ2-4; D perhaps matches TRBD2 (5 bases). The CDR3 has 13 residues. V dropped 2 bases and J dropped 6 bases, with 8 bases sitting between them. CDR1 and CDR2 (germline): KGHSH, LQKENI. CDR3 in DNA: TGTGCCAGCTCACCAGAGGGCAGAAACATTCAGTACTTC. This codes for CASSPEGRNIQYF.

CDR3 loop: CASTLGGGVEEKLFF. In DNA form, the CDR3 reads TGTGCCAGCACCCTGGGAGGAGGGGTAGAAGAAAAACTGTTTTTT. V and J are TRBV5-5 and TRBJ1-4, with a weak D call TRBD1 (5 bases). The CDR3 totals 15 residues. Germline V lookup: CDR1 SGHKS, CDR2 YYEKEE (reference sequence). Trimming left V 6 bases short and J 8 bases short, with 20 bases between.

The chain carries TRBV23-1 and TRBJ2-1; 13 bases fit TRBD2. TRBV23-1 qualifies as an ORF whose function is uncertain. The CDR3 totals 20 residues. V lost 0 bases, J lost 1 base, and 9 bases stayed unmatched. This CDR3 reads CASSQSKTAGLAGSYNEQFF. CDR3 sequence (DNA): TGCGCCAGCAGTCAATCGAAAACGGCGGGACTAGCGGGATCCTACAATGAGCAGTTCTTC.

The rearrangement links TRBV5-4 to TRBJ2-3; 15 bases line up with TRBD2. CDR1 and CDR2 (germline): SGHNT, YYREEE (reference sequence). CDR3 length: 16 residues. The J segment lost 5 bases and the V segment lost 4 bases, leaving 5 bases of the junction unmatched. The CDR3 loop reads CASSAGLAGGRDTQYF. CDR3 DNA: TGTGCCAGCAGCGCAGGACTAGCGGGGGGGCGAGATACGCAGTATTTT.

The rearrangement uses TRBV2 and TRBJ1-1; 7 nucleotides align to TRBD1. The germline gives CDR1 SNHLY, CDR2 FYNNEI. V lost 6 bases, J lost 0 bases, and 4 bases stayed unmatched. This CDR3 contains 14 residues. CDR3 in DNA: TGTGCCAGCAGGACAGGGATAATGAACACTGAAGCTTTCTTT. Residues: CASRTGIMNTEAFF.

This chain connects TRBV19 to TRBJ2-2; 8 bases are shared with TRBD1. Germline lookup yields CDR1 LNHDA and CDR2 SQIVND (reference sequence). CDR3 length equals 13 residues. The V and J ends lost 6 bases and 7 bases, in that order; junction bases with no gene match: 4. Here the CDR3 reads CASSQGAGGELFF. Written as DNA, the CDR3 is TGTGCCAGTAGCCAGGGGGCTGGCGGGGAGCTGTTTTTT.

The chain uses TRBV4-1 and TRBJ2-7; 11 bases agree with TRBD1. CDR3 length equals 16 residues. Germline CDR1 is MGHRA and CDR2 is YSYEKL. V was clipped by 2 bases and J by 0 bases; unmatched bases: 3. The CDR3 spells CASSQIGTGGSYEQYF. The CDR3 coding sequence is TGCGCCAGCAGCCAAATCGGGACAGGGGGCTCCTACGAGCAGTACTTC.

This clone appeared a few times. Other DNA sequences from this sample encode an identical CDR3 as well. The chain joins TRBV7-2 to TRBJ1-5, with 8 bases lining up with TRBD1. The CDR3 covers 14 residues. V lost 3 bases to trimming and J lost 6 bases; unmatched junction nucleotides: 4. CDR1 SGHTA and CDR2 FQGNSA come from the germline V gene. CDR3: CASSFDRGTQPQHF. In nucleotides, the CDR3 is TGTGCCAGCAGCTTTGACAGGGGTACTCAGCCCCAGCATTTT. Combining the CDR3 with reference TRBV7-2 and TRBJ1-5 gives the whole variable domain GAGVSQSPSNKVTEKGKDVELRCDPISGHTALYWYRQSLGQGLEFLIYFQGNSAPDKSGLPSDRFSAERTGGSVSTLTIQRTQQEDSAVYLCASSFDRGTQPQHFGDGTRLSIL.

V usage is TRBV6-6 and J usage is TRBJ1-1, with TRBD1 as a possible D gene (6 bases). The CDR3 consists of 14 residues. Germline V gene lookup returns CDR1 MNHNY and CDR2 SVGAGI (reference sequence). V was shortened by 2 bases and J by 1 base, with 8 bases between the two germline ends. The CDR3 nucleotides read TGTGCCAGCAGTTACATACAGGGGAACACTGAAGCTTTCTTT. Translating it yields CASSYIQGNTEAFF.

The chain recombines TRBV14 with TRBJ2-7; 10 nucleotides line up with TRBD1. CDR1 is SGHDN and CDR2 is FVKESK in the germline V gene. The trim removed 7 bases at V and 6 bases at J, leaving 9 bases unmatched. The CDR3 spans 14 residues. The DNA for the CDR3 is TGTGCCAGCAATAAGGGACAGGGGCCCCTCGAGCAGTACTTC. Translating it yields CASNKGQGPLEQYF. The complete variable domain, with remaining parts taken from reference TRBV14 and TRBJ2-7, reads EAGVTQFPSHSVIEKGQTVTLRCDPISGHDNLYWYRRVMGKEIKFLLHFVKESKQDESGMPNNRFLAERTGGTYSTLKVQPAELEDSGVYFCASNKGQGPLEQYFGPGTRLTVT.